A selection of T cell receptor beta chains follows, all from one sample in a study of response to subunit inactivated influenza vaccine. TCRdb re-analysed the RT-PCR reads in MiXCR, keeping a single row per CDR3 protein. The sample includes 450,000 to 700,000 distinct CDR3 sequences, about 14% of them seen just once. This specimen was PBMCs from blood, taken 11 to 12 days after vaccination. These receptors originate from a man aged 45 to 65 who received an inactivated influenza vaccine. The CDR3 runs from the conserved cysteine through the conserved F or W. D genes are given only for firm matches. Size tells how often a clone was seen (once, few, many) or the class of an expanded clone, and some rows leave it out.

D: NA; V: TRBV20-1; J: TRBJ1-2; size: NA; CDR3: CSPLATAKGPGYGYTF; DNA: TGCAGTCCGCTCGCGACCGCTAAGGGGCCGGGCTATGGCTACACCTTC
D: NA; V: TRBV28; J: TRBJ1-1; size: NA; CDR3: CASIDGAGNTEAFF; DNA: TGTGCCAGCATCGACGGAGCGGGGAACACTGAAGCTTTCTTT
D: NA; V: TRBV29-1; J: TRBJ2-7; size: few; CDR3: CSVTSAYEQYF; DNA: TGCAGCGTGACTAGTGCCTACGAGCAGTACTTC
D: TRBD1; V: TRBV6-1; J: TRBJ1-2; size: few; CDR3: CASATGDRSNYGYTF; DNA: TGTGCCAGCGCTACCGGGGACAGGAGTAACTATGGCTACACCTTC
D: NA; V: TRBV12-3/TRBV12-4; J: TRBJ1-5; size: few; CDR3: CASSVSDAGNQPQHF; DNA: TGTGCCAGCAGCGTTAGCGACGCGGGCAATCAGCCCCAGCATTTT
D: TRBD1; V: TRBV15; J: TRBJ2-1; size: NA; CDR3: CATGQGYNEQFF; DNA: TGTGCCACCGGACAGGGGTACAATGAGCAGTTCTTC
D: NA; V: TRBV29-1; J: TRBJ2-1; size: NA; CDR3: CSVGSNSYNEQFF; DNA: TGCAGCGTTGGGTCTAACTCCTACAATGAGCAGTTCTTC
D: TRBD1; V: TRBV18; J: TRBJ2-1; size: few; CDR3: CASSHGQGGNEQFF; DNA: TGTGCCAGCTCACATGGACAGGGCGGGAATGAGCAGTTCTTC
D: NA; V: TRBV12-3/TRBV12-4; J: TRBJ2-1; size: NA; CDR3: CASSASHTLVW; DNA: TGTGCCAGCAGTGCATCGCATACTCTAGTATGG
D: TRBD1; V: TRBV19; J: TRBJ2-7; size: NA; CDR3: CASSPDRDREHEQYF; DNA: TGTGCCAGTAGCCCCGACCGGGACAGGGAACACGAGCAGTACTTC
D: TRBD1; V: TRBV7-2; J: TRBJ1-4; size: many; CDR3: CASSGTGVNEKLFF; DNA: TGTGCCAGCAGCGGGACAGGGGTTAATGAAAAACTGTTTTTT
D: TRBD2; V: TRBV5-1; J: TRBJ2-3; size: few; CDR3: CASSSGTSSPDTQYF; DNA: TGCGCCAGCAGCTCGGGGACTAGTTCGCCCGATACGCAGTATTTT
D: NA; V: TRBV12-3/TRBV12-4; J: TRBJ1-1; size: many; CDR3: CASHSQMNTEAFF; DNA: TGTGCCAGTCACAGTCAAATGAACACTGAAGCTTTCTTT
D: NA; V: TRBV2; J: TRBJ1-2; size: NA; CDR3: CASSIQGSNGYTF; DNA: TGTGCCAGCAGCATACAGGGATCTAACGGCTACACCTTC
D: NA; V: TRBV5-5; J: TRBJ2-3; size: few; CDR3: CASSGPSGGPSTDTQYF; DNA: TGTGCCAGCAGCGGACCCTCTGGGGGGCCTAGCACAGATACGCAGTATTTT
D: NA; V: TRBV3-1; J: TRBJ2-7; size: many; CDR3: CASSHRASYEQYF; DNA: TGTGCCAGCAGTCACCGCGCCTCCTACGAGCAGTACTTC
D: NA; V: TRBV29-1; J: TRBJ1-2; size: NA; CDR3: CSVRERSYTF; DNA: TGCAGCGTTAGGGAGAGAAGCTACACCTTC
D: NA; V: TRBV3-1; J: TRBJ2-3; size: NA; CDR3: CASTRKSAVTDTQYF; DNA: TGTGCCAGCACTCGCAAGTCGGCGGTCACAGATACGCAGTATTTT
D: TRBD1; V: TRBV5-6; J: TRBJ2-7; size: few; CDR3: CASSSERDRGYEQYF; DNA: TGTGCCAGCAGCTCTGAAAGGGACAGGGGATACGAGCAGTACTTC
D: TRBD1; V: TRBV5-1; J: TRBJ2-5; size: many; CDR3: CASSSPPGTGARETQYF; DNA: TGCGCCAGCAGCTCCCCTCCCGGGACAGGGGCCCGAGAGACCCAGTACTTC
D: TRBD1; V: TRBV6-2/TRBV6-3; J: TRBJ2-2; size: NA; CDR3: CASRSGGYNTGELFF; DNA: TGTGCCAGCAGGTCAGGGGGTTATAACACCGGGGAGCTGTTTTTT
D: NA; V: TRBV5-1; J: TRBJ1-2; size: few; CDR3: CASSSTSGPGNYGYTF; DNA: TGCGCCAGCAGCTCGACCTCCGGGCCGGGTAACTATGGCTACACCTTC
D: NA; V: TRBV11-2; J: TRBJ2-5; size: few; CDR3: CASSYPRGGETQYF; DNA: TGTGCCAGCAGCTATCCCAGGGGAGGAGAGACCCAGTACTTC
D: TRBD2; V: TRBV5-1; J: TRBJ2-5; size: few; CDR3: CASSLFGTSGAQETQYF; DNA: TGCGCCAGCAGCTTGTTTGGGACTAGCGGGGCTCAAGAGACCCAGTACTTC
D: NA; V: TRBV29-1; J: TRBJ2-7; size: NA; CDR3: CSVERSGIPYEQYF; DNA: TGCAGCGTTGAACGCTCGGGGATTCCCTACGAGCAGTACTTC
D: TRBD1; V: TRBV9; J: TRBJ2-1; size: NA; CDR3: CASTISWDSSYNEQFF; DNA: TGTGCCAGCACCATTTCGTGGGACAGCTCCTACAATGAGCAGTTCTTC
D: TRBD1; V: TRBV6-5; J: TRBJ2-3; size: NA; CDR3: CASSAGTGGGGTQYF; DNA: TGTGCCAGCAGCGCCGGGACAGGGGGTGGAGGTACGCAGTATTTT
D: NA; V: TRBV3-1; J: TRBJ1-4; size: NA; CDR3: CASSQVISEGKLFF; DNA: TGTGCCAGCAGCCAAGTTATATCAGAGGGAAAACTGTTTTTT
D: NA; V: TRBV7-2; J: TRBJ2-7; size: NA; CDR3: CASSSFTTSGEQYF; DNA: TGTGCCAGCAGCTCCTTTACCACTTCGGGTGAGCAGTACTTC
D: NA; V: TRBV11-2; J: TRBJ2-2; size: NA; CDR3: CASTPLLGNTGELFF; DNA: TGTGCCAGCACTCCCCTCCTGGGGAACACCGGGGAGCTGTTTTTT
D: TRBD2; V: TRBV10-3; J: TRBJ2-1; size: few; CDR3: CAIRDGTIYNEQFF; DNA: TGTGCCATCAGGGACGGGACTATTTACAATGAGCAGTTCTTC
D: NA; V: TRBV12-3/TRBV12-4; J: TRBJ2-1; size: NA; CDR3: CASRNPTGSHSYNEQFF; DNA: TGTGCCAGCAGAAATCCAACAGGGTCTCACTCCTACAATGAGCAGTTCTTC
D: NA; V: TRBV15; J: TRBJ2-1; size: NA; CDR3: CATSRAPRESYNEQFF; DNA: TGTGCCACCAGCAGAGCCCCGAGGGAGTCCTACAATGAGCAGTTCTTC
D: NA; V: TRBV7-9; J: TRBJ2-5; size: NA; CDR3: CASSLAVLQETQYF; DNA: TGTGCCAGCAGCTTAGCGGTGCTACAAGAGACCCAGTACTTC
D: TRBD2; V: TRBV7-6; J: TRBJ2-5; size: few; CDR3: CASSLTSAYQETQYF; DNA: TGTGCCAGCAGCTTAACTAGCGCTTACCAAGAGACCCAGTACTTC
D: NA; V: TRBV11-1; J: TRBJ2-2; size: many; CDR3: CASSLEGQVLGLRTGELFF; DNA: TGTGCCAGCAGCTTAGAGGGGCAGGTCCTAGGACTTCGCACCGGGGAGCTGTTTTTT
D: NA; V: TRBV2; J: TRBJ2-1; size: few; CDR3: CASSAYKTGSRYNEQFF; DNA: TGTGCCAGCAGTGCGTATAAAACAGGAAGTCGTTACAATGAGCAGTTCTTC
D: TRBD2; V: TRBV20-1; J: TRBJ2-5; size: few; CDR3: CSASTGGPQETQYF; DNA: TGCAGTGCCAGTACGGGGGGACCCCAAGAGACCCAGTACTTC
D: TRBD1; V: TRBV11-2; J: TRBJ2-2; size: NA; CDR3: CASSSSLTGTGPLSRTGELFF; DNA: TGTGCCAGCAGCTCGTCATTAACCGGGACAGGCCCACTTTCTCGCACCGGGGAGCTGTTTTTT
D: NA; V: TRBV5-1; J: TRBJ2-6; size: few; CDR3: CASSLLGRLSGANVLTF; DNA: TGCGCCAGCAGCTTGTTGGGACGTCTCTCTGGGGCCAACGTCCTGACTTTC
D: TRBD2; V: TRBV7-2; J: TRBJ2-7; size: few; CDR3: CASSFTSGGYEQYF; DNA: TGTGCCAGCAGCTTTACTAGCGGGGGGTACGAGCAGTACTTC
D: NA; V: TRBV5-8; J: TRBJ2-1; size: NA; CDR3: CASSWQRF; DNA: TGTGCCAGCAGCTGGCAGCGCTTC
D: TRBD2; V: TRBV20-1; J: TRBJ2-5; size: few; CDR3: CSAPPSGQETQYF; DNA: TGCAGTGCCCCCCCTAGCGGTCAAGAGACCCAGTACTTC
D: NA; V: TRBV12-3/TRBV12-4; J: TRBJ2-5; size: few; CDR3: CASRAGNQETQYF; DNA: TGTGCCAGCAGAGCAGGGAACCAAGAGACCCAGTACTTC